The rows below give T cell receptor beta chains drawn from one sample of a study of T cells in Graves' hyperthyroidism and ophthalmopathy. TCRdb analysed the multiplex PCR reads with MiXCR anew, one entry per CDR3 protein. This table holds about 590,000 distinct CDR3 sequences, 15% to 17% found once. Sequenced input: blood. All receptors derive from a woman under 40 with Graves' hyperthyroidism. The CDR3 runs from the conserved cysteine through the conserved F or W. A D gene is named only where the DNA matches it firmly. Clone size is given for some rows only: seen once, a few or many times, or a class if the clone is expanded.

j_call d_call cdr3_length clone_size v_call cdr3_nt cdr3_aa
TRBJ1-2 TRBD1 14 many TRBV3-1 TGTGCCAGCAGCCTAAGGGACAGAAGTTATGGCTACACCTTC CASSLRDRSYGYTF
TRBJ2-4 TRBD2 15 - TRBV6-1 TGTGCCAGCAGTGAAGTCGAAACTAGCGTCGCCATTCAGTACTTC CASSEVETSVAIQYF
TRBJ2-7 TRBD2 16 many TRBV2 TGTGCCAGCAGTGAACGAGGGACTAGCGGTCCCTACGAGCAGTACTTC CASSERGTSGPYEQYF
TRBJ1-2 TRBD1 16 few TRBV24-1 TGTGCCACCAGCCCAACCCCTACAGGGGGCAACTATGGCTACACCTTC CATSPTPTGGNYGYTF
TRBJ1-2 - 14 - TRBV14 TGTGCCAGCAGCCTCGGTGGGGGGACCTATGGCTACACCTTC CASSLGGGTYGYTF
TRBJ2-3 - 15 few TRBV5-4 TGTGCCAGCAGCTTGGAGGGGCCTAGCACAGATACGCAGTATTTT CASSLEGPSTDTQYF
TRBJ1-6 - 18 many TRBV3-1 TGTGCCAGCAGCCAAGAAGTTTCCGGAAGCTCCTATAATTCACCCCTCCACTTT CASSQEVSGSSYNSPLHF
TRBJ2-7 - 14 - TRBV7-9 TGTGCCAGCAGCTTACCAGGACCGACCTACGAGCAGTACTTC CASSLPGPTYEQYF
TRBJ2-7 - 14 many TRBV3-1 TGTGCCAGCAGCCCCGCCAGAGGCACCTACGAGCAGTACTTC CASSPARGTYEQYF
TRBJ1-2 - 12 many TRBV12-3/TRBV12-4 TGTGCCAGCAAAAAAGGAGCCCAAAACTACACCTTC CASKKGAQNYTF
TRBJ1-5 - 13 many TRBV20-1 TGCAGTGCTAGACTCGAAGGAGGTCAGCCCCAGCATTTT CSARLEGGQPQHF
TRBJ2-1 - 14 - TRBV19 TGTGCCAGTAGTATCCGGGCCTCCTACAATGAGCAGTTCTTC CASSIRASYNEQFF
TRBJ2-7 - 13 many TRBV20-1 TGCAGTGCCGCCGGGATACCCTTTTACGAGCAGTACTTC CSAAGIPFYEQYF
TRBJ2-7 - 15 many TRBV6-2/TRBV6-3 TGTGCCAGCAGTTACTCGAAGGACGGAGCCTACGAGCAGTACTTC CASSYSKDGAYEQYF
TRBJ2-7 - 14 many TRBV7-8 TGTGCCAGCAGCTTAGTAACCCTAGTTAACGAGCAGTACTTC CASSLVTLVNEQYF
TRBJ2-2 TRBD2 19 once TRBV27 TGTGCCAGCAGTCTCCTTGGTACGGGACTAGCGGGACGCACCGGGGAGCTGTTTTTT CASSLLGTGLAGRTGELFF
TRBJ2-1 - 14 few TRBV7-2 TGTGCCAGCAGCTTAGATTCCGAAGTAGGGCAGGGGTTCTTC CASSLDSEVGQGFF
TRBJ2-7 - 14 many TRBV5-8 TGTGCCAGCAGCTTGGGCAGTTATCTACGAGGGCAGTACTTC CASSLGSYLRGQYF
TRBJ2-1 - 12 many TRBV5-1 TGCGCCAGCAGTCTAATCAGGAATGAGCAGTTCTTC CASSLIRNEQFF
TRBJ1-5 TRBD1 16 many TRBV2 TGTGCCAGCAGAGGGACAGGGCGACCTAGCAATCAGCCCCAGCATTTT CASRGTGRPSNQPQHF
TRBJ1-1 - 13 - TRBV29-1 TGCAGCGTTGAGTCTGGCGGGCACACTGAAGCTTTCTTT CSVESGGHTEAFF
TRBJ2-4 - 13 many TRBV30 TGTGCCTGGAGTGTACGAGGAGGGGACATTCAGTACTTC CAWSVRGGDIQYF
TRBJ2-7 - 13 many TRBV20-1 TGCAGTGCTAGTAGCGGAGCAGCCTACGAGCAGTACTTC CSASSGAAYEQYF
TRBJ2-7 - 12 many TRBV2 TGTGCCAGCATGCGGCAGTCCTACGAGCAGTACTTC CASMRQSYEQYF
TRBJ2-1 TRBD2 15 many TRBV6-2/TRBV6-3 TGTGCCAGCAGCCTTCCGGGACTAGGGTTAAATGAGCAGTTCTTC CASSLPGLGLNEQFF
TRBJ2-2 - 20 - TRBV3-1 TGTGCCAGCAGCCAATCGGAGTTGTCGGGGGCCACAACCGGGACCGGGGAGCTGTTTTTT CASSQSELSGATTGTGELFF
TRBJ2-4 TRBD2 16 - TRBV6-1 TGTGCCAGCAGTAGAGCGGGAGCGGGATCCAAAAACATTCAGTACTTC CASSRAGAGSKNIQYF
TRBJ2-7 TRBD2 17 many TRBV11-2 TGTGCCAGCAGCTTAGCCCGTCCGGGACTAGCCTGGTACGAGCAGTACTTC CASSLARPGLAWYEQYF
TRBJ1-5 - 14 many TRBV20-1 TGCAGTGCTAGAGTGAATGGGGGCAATCAGCCCCAGCATTTT CSARVNGGNQPQHF
TRBJ1-1 - 18 many TRBV6-1 TGTGCCAGCAGTGAAACGTCGAGTTTCCCCACACTGAACACTGAAGCTTTCTTT CASSETSSFPTLNTEAFF
TRBJ2-1 - 19 many TRBV10-3 TGTGCCATCAGTGCATCCCCTCCCTCTGAGACCCGCCGACGGAATGAGCAGTTCTTC CAISASPPSETRRRNEQFF
TRBJ2-5 TRBD2 15 few TRBV6-1 TGTGCCAGCAGTTCTCGGGAGGGCCGGGGAGAGACCCAGTACTTC CASSSREGRGETQYF
TRBJ2-7 - 14 - TRBV7-9 TGTGCCAGCAGCTTAGTTTCGAACTCCTACGAGCAGTACTTC CASSLVSNSYEQYF
TRBJ1-6 - 9 - TRBV9 TGTGCCAGCAGAGGGCCCCTCCACTTT CASRGPLHF
TRBJ2-1 - 17 many TRBV5-1 TGCGCCAGCTTTCACGGCTGGAGGGGGTGGCCCTACAATGAGCAGTTCTTC CASFHGWRGWPYNEQFF